The 22 T cell receptor beta chains in this list originate from one sample, sequenced in a study of T cells in Graves' hyperthyroidism and ophthalmopathy. Authors of the study amplified TCR beta CDR3 regions from RNA transcripts. First-round RT-PCR targeting the TCR CDR3 was performed with the HTBI primer set. TCRdb independently ran MiXCR on the multiplex PCR reads; one entry per CDR3 protein. Among 730,000 or so distinct CDR3 sequences listed, roughly a sixth were seen once. Source material: blood. These receptors came from a woman aged 45 to 65 with Graves' hyperthyroidism that later progressed to Graves' ophthalmopathy.

The chain recombines TRBV30 with TRBJ1-2; 8 positions agree with TRBD1. V was clipped by 0 bases and J by 4 bases; unmatched bases: 10. The CDR3 is made up of 16 amino acids. CDR1 GTSNPN and CDR2 SVGIG come from the germline V gene (reference sequence). The DNA for the CDR3 is TGTGCCTGGAGTGTTAGGCAGGGGGCGGCAGTCTATGGCTACACCTTC. Translated, it gives CAWSVRQGAAVYGYTF.

This chain uses TRBV3-1 with TRBJ1-1; D gene unclear. CDR1 is LGHDT and CDR2 is YNNKEL in the germline V gene (reference sequence). This CDR3 has 13 amino acids. The V gene lost 1 base and the J gene lost 7 bases, with 10 bases spanning the gap. The CDR3 region is CASSQASGSEAFF. The DNA for the CDR3 is TGTGCCAGCAGCCAAGCATCTGGGAGTGAAGCTTTCTTT.

This clonotype was seen repeatedly, ten times or more. This chain uses TRBV5-1 with TRBJ2-7; D not resolved. The CDR3 is 14 residues long. Germline CDR1 SGHRS, CDR2 YFSETQ. The V end was cut by 1 base, the J end by 2 bases, with 10 bases between. The CDR3 DNA follows: TGCGCCAGCAGCTTGTTTCAGCAACCCTACGAGCAGTACTTC. Translated, it gives CASSLFQQPYEQYF.

In this sample, this clonotype turned up a few times. The chain carries TRBV7-2 and TRBJ2-2; the match to TRBD1 covers 7 bases. J lost 1 base, V lost 2 bases, and 10 bases had no gene match. CDR1 is SGHTA and CDR2 is FQGNSA in the germline V gene. This CDR3 contains 18 residues. CDR3 in DNA: TGTGCCAGCAGCTTATGGCGGACGGGGACAGAGAACACCGGGGAGCTGTTTTTT. It specifies CASSLWRTGTENTGELFF.

This clonotype appeared many times. The J gene is TRBJ2-6, the V gene TRBV5-1, with D unclear. From germline, CDR1 is SGHRS and CDR2 YFSETQ. V shed 7 bases and J shed 0 bases, with 8 bases lying between them. The CDR3 runs 14 residues. The CDR3 protein is CASFDPSGANVLTF. CDR3 DNA: TGCGCCAGCTTTGACCCCTCTGGGGCCAACGTCCTGACTTTC.

This clonotype was seen ten or more times. The gene calls are TRBV7-9 and TRBJ2-5; no firm D call. The CDR3 is made up of 13 amino acids. The germline V gene encodes CDR1 SEHNR and CDR2 FQNEAQ (reference sequence). V was shortened by 6 bases and J by 0 bases, with 8 bases between the two germline ends. The CDR3 sequence is CASRLIDQETQYF. In DNA form, the CDR3 reads TGTGCCAGCAGACTAATTGACCAAGAGACCCAGTACTTC.

This clonotype came up a few times. A much larger clone is a single base away; this may be a read error. This chain joins TRBV28 and TRBJ2-1; 9 positions agree with TRBD2. This CDR3 region has 14 residues. The ends lost 7 bases at V and 4 bases at J; junction bases unmatched: 5. Germline lookup yields CDR1 MDHEN and CDR2 SYDVKM. CDR3 amino acids: CASIGAGGYNEQFF. In DNA, the CDR3 is TGTGCCAGCATTGGAGCGGGGGGTTACAATGAGCAGTTCTTC.

At least ten counts were recorded for this clonotype. The CDR3 loop is CASSPQSGGNGEAFF. In nucleotides, the CDR3 is TGTGCCAGCAGTCCCCAGTCCGGAGGGAACGGTGAAGCTTTCTTT. The chain couples TRBV27 to TRBJ1-1; no reliable D call. Germline V gene sequence: CDR1 MNHEY, CDR2 SMNVEV (reference sequence). The CDR3 length is 15 residues. The V end was cut by 5 bases, the J end by 7 bases, with 20 bases between.

This chain joins TRBV20-1 and TRBJ1-5, with a weak D call TRBD1 (6 bases). The CDR3 covers 15 residues. V shed 3 bases and J shed 9 bases, with 21 bases lying between them. CDR1 and CDR2 from the germline V gene are DFQATT and SNEGSKA (reference sequence). CDR3 protein: CSASPGGGPDRPQHF. In DNA form, the CDR3 reads TGCAGTGCTAGTCCCGGGGGGGGCCCTGACCGGCCCCAGCATTTT.

V is TRBV27 and J is TRBJ1-2; TRBD1 agrees at 9 bases. The CDR3 has 14 residues. CDR1 is MNHEY, CDR2 SMNVEV, per germline (reference sequence). V shed 9 bases, J shed 4 bases, and the junction held 9 bases outside the gene matches. CDR3: CASADRGAPYGYTF. In nucleotides, the CDR3 is TGTGCCAGTGCGGACAGGGGTGCCCCCTATGGCTACACCTTC.

The rearrangement uses TRBV7-9 and TRBJ1-5; the D is unclear. Trimming stripped 5 bases from V and 6 bases from J, with 17 bases between. The CDR3 runs to 15 residues. Germline V CDR1 and CDR2: SEHNR, FQNEAQ (reference sequence). The CDR3 is CASSPPDQEGQPQHF. As DNA, the CDR3 is TGTGCCAGCAGCCCCCCGGACCAGGAAGGTCAGCCCCAGCATTTT.

This clonotype was seen a few times. CDR3 protein: CASRRDGRRTYEQYF. CDR3 DNA sequence: TGTGCCAGCAGACGGGACGGCCGACGGACCTACGAGCAGTACTTC. V is TRBV28 and J is TRBJ2-7; D is tentatively TRBD1 or TRBD2 (5 bases each). Trimming pared 6 bases from V and 2 bases from J, leaving 17 bases between. The CDR3 consists of 15 residues. Germline CDR1 and CDR2: MDHEN and SYDVKM. The full variable domain, completed using reference TRBV28 and TRBJ2-7, is DVKVTQSSRYLVKRTGEKVFLECVQDMDHENMFWYRQDPGLGLRLIYFSYDVKMKEKGDIPEGYSVSREKKERFSLILESASTNQTSMYLCASRRDGRRTYEQYFGPGTRLTVT.

This clonotype was observed many times. The V call is TRBV6-1, the J call TRBJ1-4, with 8 bases lining up with TRBD1. From germline, CDR1 is MNHNS and CDR2 SASEGT. CDR3 size: 17 residues. After removal of 8 bases from V and 5 bases from J, the junction contained 16 bases not matched to a gene. As DNA, the CDR3 is TGTGCCAGCCGATCCGAGTTTAGGACAGGGTCGAATGAAAAACTGTTTTTT. It is translated as CASRSEFRTGSNEKLFF.

The V gene is TRBV15, the J gene TRBJ1-5; tentative D call: TRBD1 (6 bases). Germline CDR1 is LNHNV and CDR2 is YYDKDF (reference sequence). The CDR3 extends over 15 amino acids. Trimming removed 4 bases from V and 8 bases from J, with 18 bases in between. The CDR3, as DNA: TGTGCCACCAGCAAGCACCGGGACAAGAACAAGCCCCAGCATTTT. It is translated as CATSKHRDKNKPQHF.

The rearrangement joins TRBV20-1 to TRBJ1-1, with TRBD1 identical over 7 bases. V shed 6 bases, J shed 4 bases, and the junction held 8 bases outside the gene matches. Germline V gene lookup returns CDR1 DFQATT and CDR2 SNEGSKA (reference sequence). The CDR3 consists of 13 residues. CDR3 amino acids: CSAKPGGATEAFF. CDR3 in DNA: TGCAGTGCGAAACCAGGGGGAGCCACTGAAGCTTTCTTT.

This clonotype came up many times. The chain is built from TRBV30 and TRBJ2-5; the D is unclear. The CDR3 extends over 13 amino acids. Germline V gene sequence: CDR1 GTSNPN, CDR2 SVGIG (reference sequence). Trimming stripped 1 base from V and 3 bases from J, with 9 bases between. The CDR3 nucleotides read TGTGCCTGGAGTGGATTGGCTGAAGAGACCCAGTACTTC. Translating gives CAWSGLAEETQYF.

This clonotype came up many times. The V call is TRBV20-1, the J call TRBJ1-4; D is undetermined. Germline V gene data show CDR1 as DFQATT and CDR2 as SNEGSKA (reference sequence). The CDR3 contains 13 residues. Trimming took off 1 base at V and 10 bases at J, with 13 bases between the two ends. The CDR3, as DNA: TGCAGTGCTAGAGCCCCATCGGCGCGAAAACTGTTTTTT. It is translated as CSARAPSARKLFF.

The V gene is TRBV7-3, the J gene TRBJ2-6; D uncertain. The ends were cut back, 5 bases at V and 2 bases at J, with 10 bases in the middle. CDR1 SGHTA and CDR2 FQGTGA come from the germline V gene. CDR3 length: 15 residues. CDR3 loop: CASSTSRAGANVLTF. In DNA form, the CDR3 reads TGTGCCAGCAGCACAAGTCGTGCTGGGGCCAACGTCCTGACTTTC.

This clonotype was seen repeatedly, ten times or more. V usage is TRBV2 and J usage is TRBJ1-4; 8 nucleotides align to TRBD1. Germline values: CDR1 SNHLY, CDR2 FYNNEI. CDR3 length: 17 residues. V lost 3 bases, J lost 4 bases, and 10 bases stayed unmatched. The CDR3 region is CASSEPGRGRDNEKLFF. CDR3 coding DNA: TGTGCCAGCAGTGAGCCTGGCAGGGGGCGTGATAATGAAAAACTGTTTTTT.

Ten or more counts support this clonotype. The chain carries TRBV27 and TRBJ1-2; a weak D match, TRBD1 (5 bases). The ends were cut back, 6 bases at V and 1 base at J, with 15 bases in the middle. The CDR3 runs 15 residues. Germline assignment: CDR1 MNHEY and CDR2 SMNVEV (reference sequence). CDR3 amino acids: CASRGLRDLNYGYTF. The CDR3 nucleotides read TGTGCCAGCAGGGGACTTCGGGACCTTAACTATGGCTACACCTTC.

This clonotype showed up many times. The chain couples TRBV12-3 or TRBV12-4 to TRBJ1-2; D gene ambiguous. This CDR3 is built from 12 residues. V lost 6 bases and J lost 4, with 9 bases in between. Here the CDR3 reads CASSYSVYGYTF. CDR3 nucleotides: TGTGCCAGCAGCTACTCTGTCTATGGCTACACCTTC.

This clonotype was recorded a few times. The gene calls are TRBV7-9 and TRBJ2-5; 9 bases line up with TRBD1. The junction had 15 bases not matched to a gene; V was cut back by 5 bases and J by 2 bases. Germline lookup yields CDR1 SEHNR and CDR2 FQNEAQ (reference sequence). This CDR3 region has 18 residues. CDR3 loop: CASSTQTGGAALQETQYF. CDR3 nucleotide sequence: TGTGCCAGCAGCACTCAAACAGGGGGCGCCGCGTTACAAGAGACCCAGTACTTC.